This T cell receptor beta chain was recorded in a study of T-cell reconstitution after alpha-beta-depleted transplantation in children. The TCRbeta library incorporated unique molecular identifiers. TCRdb re-analysed the PCR reads in MiXCR, keeping a single row per CDR3 protein. Among around 78,000 distinct CDR3 sequences, about 7.3% were seen once, and the ten largest hold more than 2.5%. This clonotype was seen many times. The CDR3 runs to 14 residues. Germline V gives CDR1 DFQATT, CDR2 SNEGSKA (reference sequence). The ends were cut back, 2 bases at V and 2 bases at J, with 9 bases in the middle. The chain links TRBV20-1 to TRBJ1-4; the D is unclear. The sequenced sample was PBMCs from the stem cell graft donor, obtained from the stem cell graft. The sequence was collected from a human donor who donated a stem cell graft to a child with acute lymphoblastic leukemia. This CDR3 reads CSARPLGTNEKLFF. The CDR3 DNA is TGCAGTGCTAGACCTCTGGGGACTAATGAAAAACTGTTTTTT.